A single sample is the source of the 6 T cell receptor beta chains below, sequenced in a study of T cell responses to AZD1222 COVID-19 vaccine (dated by TCRdb to about 2021). What this sample's time point label stands for: baseline before first vaccination. Library preparation used the immunoSEQ multiplex PCR assay. The table comes from immuneACCESS by way of TCRdb, which keeps in-frame sequences with V and J called. Part of the clones is missing from these tables; in studies checked, under half for an unresolved V gene and the rest for unknown reasons. Present in this sample are 90,000 to 140,000 clones, over 75% of which were seen just once. The top ten hold 2% to 3% of the sample. The sequences come from peripheral blood, collected on day 0 of AZD1222 vaccination. These receptors were collected from an adult in good health.

J is TRBJ2-3 and V is TRBV11-2; D may be TRBD2 (6 bases). V lost 1 base to trimming and J lost 5 bases, with 16 bases between them. The germline CDR1 and CDR2 sequences are SGHAT and FQNNGV. The CDR3 runs to 16 residues. CDR3 sequence reads: CASSLGGTEEGDTQYF. CDR3 bases: TGTGCCAGCAGCTTAGGCGGGACGGAGGAGGGAGATACGCAGTATTTT.

This clone was picked up one time. The J gene is TRBJ2-2, the V gene TRBV6-2 or TRBV6-3, with D possibly TRBD1 on 6 matching bases. V lost 4 bases to trimming and J lost 1 base, with 16 bases between them. Germline CDR1 and CDR2: MNHEY and SVGEGT. The CDR3 loop spans 17 amino acids. CDR3 DNA: TGTGCCAGCAGTTCCCGCCGGACAGCGGTGAACACCGGGGAGCTGTTTTTT. It is translated as CASSSRRTAVNTGELFF.

This clone was recorded once. The chain joins TRBV28 to TRBJ1-5; D ambiguous. The V end was cut by 3 bases, the J end by 5 bases, with 5 bases between. This CDR3 comprises 12 residues. The germline V gene has CDR1 MDHEN and CDR2 SYDVKM. The CDR3 sequence: CASSFSDQPQHF. The CDR3 DNA is TGTGCCAGCAGTTTCTCGGATCAGCCCCAGCATTTT.

This clone was seen a single time. The chain has TRBV19 and TRBJ2-7; the match to TRBD1 covers 11 bases. This CDR3 is 14 amino acids long. V trimming: 9 bases; J trimming: 4 bases; junction bases outside the gene matches: 8. Germline lookup yields CDR1 LNHDA and CDR2 SQIVND (reference sequence). CDR3 in amino acids: CASQRTGGIYEQYF. The CDR3 region has the DNA TGTGCCAGCCAGAGGACAGGGGGCATTTACGAGCAGTACTTC.

The genes are TRBV5-4 and TRBJ2-5, with 9 bases lining up with TRBD1. The CDR3 covers 14 residues. Germline assignment: CDR1 SGHNT and CDR2 YYREEE (reference sequence). Trimming removed 4 bases from V and 5 bases from J; junction bases left unmatched: 6. The CDR3 sequence is CASSPQGAQETQYF. The CDR3 DNA is TGTGCCAGCAGCCCACAGGGGGCGCAGGAGACCCAGTACTTC.

This clone appeared a few times. The chain employs TRBV20-1 and TRBJ1-1, with D uncertain. The CDR3 totals 11 residues. Between the trimmed V and J ends, which lost 3 bases and 1 base, there was a span of 3 bases. From germline, CDR1 is DFQATT and CDR2 SNEGSKA (reference sequence). CDR3 nucleotides: TGCAGTGCTAGCCAGAACACTGAAGCTTTCTTT. Its translation is CSASQNTEAFF.